These 10 T cell receptor beta chains were all obtained from the same sample, sequenced in a study of cytomegalovirus exposure and HLA in healthy donors. This PCR relied on a set of 60 Vbeta primers and 13 Jbeta primers. Sequencing was performed with immunoSEQ multiplex PCR; in TCRdb, only in-frame clones are kept and a portion is missing. The sample lists 110,000 or so clones, 77% occurring once. Sequencing was performed on PBMCs. These receptors all stem from a man in his late teens or twenties in good health and CMV-seropositive.

This clone occurred once. This chain links TRBV18 with TRBJ2-1; 10 bases are a match to TRBD2. Germline CDR1 is KGHSH and CDR2 is LQKENI. V was pared by 5 bases and J by 8 bases, with 12 bases of the junction left unmatched. The CDR3 contains 16 residues. CDR3 region: CASSSGAGGPRHEQFF. CDR3 DNA sequence: TGTGCCAGCTCAAGTGGAGCGGGAGGGCCAAGGCATGAGCAGTTCTTC.

The V gene is TRBV5-8, the J gene TRBJ2-5; D may be TRBD1 (6 bases). The J call is in doubt because the DNA end fits TRBJ2-7 better. The CDR3 is 15 residues long. CDR1 SGHTS and CDR2 YDEGEE come from the germline V gene. The DNA of the CDR3 is TGTGCCAGCAGCTACTTAGGGCAGGGGTGGAGCGAGCAGTACTTC. Its protein is CASSYLGQGWSEQYF.

This clone was observed a single time. The chain has TRBV5-1 and TRBJ1-4; a weak D match, TRBD1 (6 bases). Trimming took off 4 bases at V and 7 bases at J, with 23 bases between the two ends. From germline, CDR1 is SGHRS and CDR2 YFSETQ. The CDR3 is made up of 17 amino acids. In nucleotides, the CDR3 is TGCGCCAGCAGCCAACAGGGTATTGGGATGCGTTTTGAAAAACTGTTTTTT. Translation: CASSQQGIGMRFEKLFF.

This clone was counted a single time. The chain has TRBV29-1 and TRBJ1-2; D possibly corresponds to TRBD1 (6 bases). CDR1 is SQVTM and CDR2 is ANQGSEA in the germline V gene. Trimming left V 2 bases short and J 8 bases short, with 9 bases between. The CDR3 totals 11 residues. The CDR3 is CSVEKGGGYTF. The CDR3 DNA is TGCAGCGTTGAAAAGGGGGGGGGCTACACCTTC.

The rearrangement uses TRBV6-6 and TRBJ2-1, with 7 bases matching TRBD1. This CDR3 region has 13 residues. Germline CDR1 reads MNHNY; CDR2 reads SVGAGI (reference sequence). V shed 10 bases, J shed 6 bases, and the junction held 9 bases outside the gene matches. The DNA of the CDR3 is TGTGCCACGCTTGGGGACAGCTTCAATGAGCAGTTCTTC. This gives the protein CATLGDSFNEQFF.

This rearrangement joins TRBV7-9 to TRBJ1-1; 9 positions agree with TRBD1. The CDR3 has 16 residues. Germline assignment: CDR1 SEHNR and CDR2 FQNEAQ (reference sequence). With V trimmed by 5 bases and J by 0 bases, 7 bases remained unmatched. CDR3 sequence: CASSPWDREVNTEAFF. In DNA, the CDR3 is TGTGCCAGCAGCCCTTGGGACAGGGAGGTGAACACTGAAGCTTTCTTT.

The rearrangement joins TRBV7-6 to TRBJ1-6; D is possibly TRBD1 (5 bases). Trimming cost V 1 base and J 4 bases, with 17 bases left between them. The CDR3 covers 18 residues. Germline CDR1 reads SGHVS; CDR2 reads FNYEAQ. CDR3: CASSLDVRVAEYNSPLHF. The CDR3 DNA reads TGTGCCAGCAGCTTAGACGTCAGGGTGGCGGAATATAATTCACCCCTCCACTTT.

The chain employs TRBV19 and TRBJ1-1, with D perhaps TRBD1 (6 bases). The CDR3 totals 13 residues. The germline gives CDR1 LNHDA, CDR2 SQIVND (reference sequence). V lost 5 bases, J lost 7 bases, and 14 bases lay in between. This CDR3 reads CASSSNRVVEAFF. The CDR3 nucleotides are TGTGCCAGTAGTTCTAACAGGGTTGTTGAAGCTTTCTTT.

V is TRBV11-2 and J is TRBJ1-4; TRBD1 is a possible D gene (5 bases). Germline lookup yields CDR1 SGHAT and CDR2 FQNNGV. V was cut by 3 bases and J by 8 bases, with 7 bases left in between. The CDR3 sequence is 12 residues long. CDR3 in amino acids: CASSLGGEKLFF. The CDR3, as DNA: TGTGCCAGCAGCTTGGGGGGGGAAAAACTGTTTTTT.

V usage is TRBV30 and J usage is TRBJ1-1; no clear D. Trimming cost V 0 bases and J 1 base, with 6 bases left between them. The CDR3 extends over 13 amino acids. Per the germline V gene, CDR1 is GTSNPN and CDR2 is SVGIG (reference sequence). CDR3 region: CAWSVTPNTEAFF. The CDR3, as DNA: TGTGCCTGGAGTGTAACTCCGAACACTGAAGCTTTCTTT.